These 15 T cell receptor beta chains share one sample of origin, sequenced in a study of control samples from healthy donors and cancer patients. Clones were read by immunoSEQ multiplex PCR, and TCRdb kept only the in-frame ones, dropping some. The data contain about 120,000 clones, around 87% of them singletons. Material for sequencing was PBMCs. These receptors were obtained from a woman aged 45-59 years with colorectal cancer.

The chain combines TRBV5-1 with TRBJ2-7; D might be TRBD1 (6 bases). The CDR3 runs 15 residues. From germline, CDR1 is SGHRS and CDR2 YFSETQ. V lost 0 bases and J lost 3, with 13 bases in between. The CDR3 nucleotides are TGCGCCAGCAGCTTGGTCGGTATAGGGGGCTACGAGCAGTACTTC. Amino acid sequence: CASSLVGIGGYEQYF.

The chain recombines TRBV7-9 with TRBJ2-1; D possibly corresponds to TRBD1 (7 bases). The V end lost 3 bases, the J end lost 2 bases, and 11 bases lay between the germline ends. The CDR3 consists of 15 residues. Germline V CDR1 and CDR2: SEHNR, FQNEAQ (reference sequence). CDR3 nucleotides: TGTGCCAGCAGCTTCTCAGGGGGGACCTACAATGAGCAGTTCTTC. Translation gives CASSFSGGTYNEQFF.

This rearrangement joins TRBV5-4 to TRBJ1-2; the match to TRBD1 covers 11 bases. The germline V gene encodes CDR1 SGHNT and CDR2 YYREEE (reference sequence). CDR3 size: 13 residues. Germline trimming cut 4 bases from V and 8 bases from J; bases unmatched to any gene: 4. The CDR3 nucleotides are TGTGCCAGCAGCCCGGACAGGGGGCAAGGCTACACCTTC. Protein product: CASSPDRGQGYTF.

J is TRBJ2-1 and V is TRBV9, with D hard to call. This CDR3 has 13 amino acids. Germline V lookup: CDR1 SGDLS, CDR2 YYNGEE. The V and J ends lost 0 bases and 3 bases respectively, with 4 bases between them. The CDR3 DNA is TGTGCCAGCAGCGTAGGCGACTACAATGAGCAGTTCTTC. Translating it yields CASSVGDYNEQFF.

The gene calls are TRBV27 and TRBJ2-7; 8 bases match TRBD2. The CDR3 runs to 18 residues. Germline trimming cut 3 bases from V and 6 bases from J; bases unmatched to any gene: 19. Germline CDR1 and CDR2: MNHEY and SMNVEV (reference sequence). This chain's CDR3 is CASSFGRGRSRLLGEQYF. CDR3 DNA: TGTGCCAGCAGTTTCGGGAGGGGTCGATCGAGATTACTAGGCGAGCAGTACTTC.

The V gene is TRBV6-5, the J gene TRBJ1-6; D is uncertain. Germline assignment: CDR1 MNHEY and CDR2 SVGAGI. V gave up 6 bases and J gave up 7 bases, with 10 bases separating them. The CDR3 runs to 13 residues. The CDR3 loop is CASSGGRNSPLHF. The CDR3 region has the DNA TGTGCCAGCAGCGGAGGGCGGAATTCACCCCTCCACTTT.

The chain combines TRBV7-9 with TRBJ2-5; 8 positions agree with TRBD1. Trimming took 5 bases from V and 5 from J; bases not matched to a gene: 7. The germline V gene has CDR1 SEHNR and CDR2 FQNEAQ (reference sequence). This CDR3 region has 14 residues. Here the CDR3 reads CASSLTGEGETQYF. In DNA form, the CDR3 reads TGTGCCAGCAGCCTGACAGGGGAAGGGGAGACCCAGTACTTC.

V is TRBV5-8 and J is TRBJ2-1; 9 bases line up with TRBD2. The V gene end was trimmed by 2 bases and the J gene end by 3 bases; junction bases not matched to a gene: 12. The germline V gene has CDR1 SGHTS and CDR2 YDEGEE. The CDR3 spans 18 residues. Here the CDR3 reads CASSFLASGVPDYNEQFF. In DNA form, the CDR3 reads TGTGCCAGCAGCTTTTTGGCTAGCGGGGTCCCAGACTACAATGAGCAGTTCTTC. Drawing the rest from reference TRBV5-8 and TRBJ2-1, the complete variable domain is EAGVTQSPTHLIKTRGQQATLRCSPISGHTSVYWYQQALGLGLQFLLWYDEGEERNRGNFPPRFSGRQFPNYSSELNVNALELEDSALYLCASSFLASGVPDYNEQFFGPGTRLTVL.

The chain employs TRBV7-6 and TRBJ1-5, with D unresolved. V was cut by 2 bases and J by 0 bases, with 8 bases left in between. The CDR3 spans 15 residues. Germline V gene data show CDR1 as SGHVS and CDR2 as FNYEAQ. CDR3 sequence (DNA): TGTGCCAGCAGCTTATATCCCAATAGCAATCAGCCCCAGCATTTT. This codes for CASSLYPNSNQPQHF.

The sample holds one count of this clone. V gene TRBV7-9 combines with J gene TRBJ2-7; D gene uncertain. CDR3 length equals 18 residues. Germline V gene lookup returns CDR1 SEHNR and CDR2 FQNEAQ (reference sequence). Trimming stripped 1 base from V and 4 bases from J, with 23 bases between. The DNA of the CDR3 is TGTGCCAGCAGCTTAGTTATTAGTAGTGGATTTGGATTATACGAGCAGTACTTC. This gives the protein CASSLVISSGFGLYEQYF.

The table lists this clone with a count of one. The chain employs TRBV15 and TRBJ2-7; tentative D call: TRBD2 (5 bases). CDR1 and CDR2 (germline): LNHNV, YYDKDF (reference sequence). This CDR3 has 14 amino acids. The V gene lost 2 bases and the J gene lost 9 bases, with 17 bases spanning the gap. As DNA, the CDR3 is TGTGCCACCAGCAGAAACCTAGCTAGTAACGGGCAGTACTTC. This encodes CATSRNLASNGQYF.

The chain combines TRBV7-2 with TRBJ1-2, with TRBD1 matching over 8 bases. CDR3 length: 15 amino acids. Trimming at V came to 4 bases and at J to 4 bases, leaving 8 bases not matched to a gene. CDR1 and CDR2 (germline): SGHTA, FQGNSA. DNA of the CDR3: TGTGCCAGCAGCTCCCCTCCGACAGGGGCCTATGGCTACACCTTC. This sequence encodes CASSSPPTGAYGYTF.

This chain links TRBV5-5 with TRBJ1-4; a possible D gene is TRBD1 (5 bases). This CDR3 contains 15 residues. With 4 bases removed from V and 4 bases from J, the gap between germline ends came to 14 bases. In germline, CDR1 is SGHKS, CDR2 YYEKEE (reference sequence). In nucleotides, the CDR3 is TGTGCCAGCAGCATAGACAGTTTTATTAATGAAAAACTGTTTTTT. Its protein product is CASSIDSFINEKLFF.

V and J are TRBV6-6 and TRBJ1-1, with D possibly matching TRBD1 (6 bases). The germline gives CDR1 MNHNY, CDR2 SVGAGI (reference sequence). CDR3 length: 13 residues. V was shortened by 0 bases and J by 4 bases, with 6 bases between the two germline ends. CDR3 coding DNA: TGTGCCAGCAGTTACTCAGGGGGCACTGAAGCTTTCTTT. Its protein is CASSYSGGTEAFF.

The chain carries TRBV6-6 and TRBJ2-3; D gene ambiguous. The length of the CDR3 is 14 residues. Germline values: CDR1 MNHNY, CDR2 SVGAGI (reference sequence). V shed 3 bases and J shed 5 bases, with 12 bases lying between them. CDR3 bases: TGTGCCAGCAGTTATTGGCCAGCTAGAGATACGCAGTATTTT. Translating gives CASSYWPARDTQYF.